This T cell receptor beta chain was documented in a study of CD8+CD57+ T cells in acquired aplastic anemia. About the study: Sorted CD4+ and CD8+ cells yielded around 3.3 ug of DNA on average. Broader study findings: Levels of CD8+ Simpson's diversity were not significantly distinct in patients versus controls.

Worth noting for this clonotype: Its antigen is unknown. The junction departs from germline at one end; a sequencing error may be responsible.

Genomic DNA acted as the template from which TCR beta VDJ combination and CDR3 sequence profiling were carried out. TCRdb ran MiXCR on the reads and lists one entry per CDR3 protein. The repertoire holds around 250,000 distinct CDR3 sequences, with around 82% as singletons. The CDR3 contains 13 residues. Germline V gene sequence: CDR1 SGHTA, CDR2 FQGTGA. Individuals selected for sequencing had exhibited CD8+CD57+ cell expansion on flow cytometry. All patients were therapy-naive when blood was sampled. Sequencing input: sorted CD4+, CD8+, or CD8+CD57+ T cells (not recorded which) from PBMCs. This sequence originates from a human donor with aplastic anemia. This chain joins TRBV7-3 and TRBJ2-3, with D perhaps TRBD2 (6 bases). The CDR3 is CASGNGGTATKYF. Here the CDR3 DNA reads TGTGCCAGCGGGAACGGGGGTACAGCTACGAAGTATTTT.